This T cell receptor beta chain came from a study of T cells in localized non-small cell lung cancer (dated by TCRdb to about 2020). Broadly, across the study: Comparing tumors with uninvolved tumor-adjacent lungs, the study looked at the T cell repertoires of 200 to 250 patients with early-stage NSCLC. A mean age of roughly 66 years was recorded for the NSCLC patients, of whom under 150 were male and more than 95 were female. The cohort consisted of 200 to 300 treatment-naive NSCLC patients whose localized lung tumors had been resected.

At diagnosis, peripheral blood, uninvolved tumor-adjacent lung and tumor were collected and stored as a combination of fresh-frozen and FFPE material. For TCR repertoire profiling, blood samples were analyzed as peripheral blood mononuclear cells. The investigation overall reported the following: A median of 57 of the top 100 tumor clones were detected in paired uninvolved adjacent lung, and 25 to 35 of these tumor clones were also found among the top 100 clones of the paired uninvolved adjacent lung. Because the study design was exploratory, TCR variables were selected using unadjusted p-values without false-discovery rate correction. Uninvolved tumor-adjacent lung showed the highest T cell clonality, higher than tumor, which suggests more focused antigenic responses in the uninvolved tumor-adjacent lung. Longer overall survival was associated with higher T cell density in blood, whereas shorter survival was associated with higher clonality in adjacent lung. Because multi-region sequencing of the tumors was not done, intratumor heterogeneity could not be ruled out.

The immunoSEQ Assay was used to sequence TCR beta CDR3 regions from DNA. The paper's data handling went like this. To compute T cell density, TCR beta template counts were normalized to usable DNA, which was estimated by amplifying housekeeping genes. Richness was estimated with the preseqR package, extrapolating to 400,000 templates for PBMC samples and 120,000 templates for tissue samples. Clonality was calculated as one minus Pielou's evenness. Tissue-enriched TCRs were identified through differential abundance testing performed on productive amino-acid clonotypes, with a minimum total count of 5 and an alpha of 0.1. The Jaccard Index and the Morisita Overlap Index were used to quantify repertoire overlap between compartments. GLIPH grouped TCR beta CDR3s together with public tetramer-defined viral CDR3s, and a viral motif had to include at least three viral sequences and also show V-gene enrichment. TCRdb limited this immuneACCESS table to in-frame rearrangements with V and J called. A share of clones is missing; checked studies link under half to unresolved V genes, and the rest is unexplained. V and J calls and clone size follow that table, whereas D and trimming were derived from the DNA. The sample table shows 31,000 or so clones, and nearly 90% are seen once. The top ten clones comprise 10% of the sample.

From cysteine to phenylalanine, the CDR3 is 14 amino acids long. The kept DNA is CDR3 alone, 42 bases in frame from the first base. The germline V gene encodes CDR1 MGHDK and CDR2 SYGVNS. The trim is 3 bases for V and 7 bases for J, with a gap of 13 bases between the germline ends. A word on this clone: Its antigen is not yet known. Base-call qualities are not available, and no considerably larger clone is one nucleotide away.

The chain is made from TRBV25-1 and TRBJ1-5; TRBD1 is possibly the D segment (5 matching bases). The specimen was peripheral blood, collected before any cancer treatment. This TCR came from a woman aged 40-69 years with stage I lung adenocarcinoma. The CDR3 protein: CASSEGGTGQPQHF. The DNA sequence reads TGTGCCAGCAGTGAGGGGGGTACGGGACAGCCCCAGCATTTT. Joined to the reference TRBV25-1 and TRBJ1-5 proteins, this CDR3 gives the full variable domain: EADIYQTPRYLVIGTGKKITLECSQTMGHDKMYWYQQDPGMELHLIHYSYGVNSTEKGDLSSESTVSRIRTEHFPLTLESARPSHTSQYLCASSEGGTGQPQHFGDGTRLSIL.